Below are 18 T cell receptor beta chains sequenced from a single sample in a study of T cell repertoires in ileal Crohn's disease. The sample's time point: inflamed ileum from the surgical specimen. Method: immunoSEQ multiplex PCR; TCRdb's copy keeps in-frame clones and lacks some. This table holds 9,500 to 12,000 clones, 87% found once. Sequencing was done on a sample of ileal tissue. The receptors come from an adult with Crohn's disease.

The chain is built from TRBV19 and TRBJ1-2; D is undetermined. V dropped 3 bases and J dropped 7 bases, with 15 bases sitting between them. Looked up from germline, CDR1 is LNHDA and CDR2 is SQIVND (reference sequence). The CDR3 is made up of 14 amino acids. CDR3 residues: CASSIQAGSGGYTF. CDR3 bases: TGTGCCAGTAGTATTCAGGCAGGATCGGGTGGCTACACCTTC.

The rearrangement uses TRBV5-6 and TRBJ2-3, with D possibly called TRBD1 or TRBD2 (5 bases each). CDR1 is SGHDT, CDR2 YYEEEE, per germline. Trimming pared 5 bases from V and 7 bases from J, leaving 23 bases between. This CDR3 region has 16 residues. The CDR3 is CASRSNPFGTRNTQYF. In nucleotides, the CDR3 is TGTGCCAGCAGGTCTAACCCCTTCGGGACCAGAAATACGCAGTATTTT. Looking up the rest from reference TRBV5-6 and TRBJ2-3 gives the full variable domain: DAGVTQSPTHLIKTRGQQVTLRCSPKSGHDTVSWYQQALGQGPQFIFQYYEEEERQRGNFPDRFSGHQFPNYSSELNVNALLLGDSALYLCASRSNPFGTRNTQYFGPGTRLTVL.

The rearrangement links TRBV18 to TRBJ1-5; 7 positions match TRBD1. Trimming at V came to 5 bases and at J to 0 bases, leaving 4 bases not matched to a gene. This CDR3 is built from 15 residues. CDR1 KGHSH and CDR2 LQKENI come from the germline V gene. The CDR3 is CASSWTGTSNQPQHF. In nucleotides, the CDR3 is TGTGCCAGCTCATGGACAGGTACTAGCAATCAGCCCCAGCATTTT.

V usage is TRBV11-3 and J usage is TRBJ2-3, with D unclear. The germline gives CDR1 SGHNT, CDR2 YENEEA. The CDR3 is 11 amino acids. The ends were cut back, 2 bases at V and 6 bases at J, with 3 bases in the middle. CDR3 nucleotides: TGTGCCAGCAGCTTATTGGATACGCAGTATTTT. It is translated as CASSLLDTQYF.

The rearrangement uses TRBV27 and TRBJ1-4; 9 nucleotides match TRBD1. From germline, CDR1 is MNHEY and CDR2 SMNVEV (reference sequence). The junction had 6 bases not matched to a gene; V was cut back by 6 bases and J by 7 bases. The CDR3 contains 14 residues. The CDR3 nucleotides are TGTGCCAGCAGACCCACAGGGGGCGGTGAAAAACTGTTTTTT. Translated, it gives CASRPTGGGEKLFF. The whole variable domain, remainder taken from reference TRBV27 and TRBJ1-4, is EAQVTQNPRYLITVTGKKLTVTCSQNMNHEYMSWYRQDPGLGLRQIYYSMNVEVTDKGDVPEGYKVSRKEKRNFPLILESPSPNQTSLYFCASRPTGGGEKLFFGSGTQLSVL.

The rearrangement links TRBV5-4 to TRBJ2-6; maybe TRBD1 (5 bases). From germline, CDR1 is SGHNT and CDR2 YYREEE (reference sequence). This CDR3 is built from 15 residues. Trimming took 4 bases from V and 4 from J, leaving 12 bases between them. The CDR3 nucleotides are TGTGCCAGCAGCCTAGGGGTGAAAGGGGCCAACGTCCTGACTTTC. Translated, it gives CASSLGVKGANVLTF.

This clone was detected once. J is TRBJ1-1 and V is TRBV25-1, with D maybe TRBD1 (5 bases). This CDR3 has 14 residues. Germline CDR1 is MGHDK and CDR2 is SYGVNS. V lost 6 bases, J lost 0 bases, and 11 bases lay in between. CDR3 bases: TGTGCCAGCAGACCTACAGGAATGAACACTGAAGCTTTCTTT. Amino acid sequence: CASRPTGMNTEAFF.

Written as DNA, the CDR3 is TGTGCCTGGTCAAAGAGCTCCTACGAGCAGTACTTC. Protein sequence: CAWSKSSYEQYF. J is TRBJ2-7 and V is TRBV30; D is undetermined. CDR3 length equals 12 residues. Trimming left V 5 bases short and J 0 bases short, with 8 bases between. CDR1 and CDR2 (germline): GTSNPN, SVGIG (reference sequence).

The V call is TRBV6-1, the J call TRBJ1-1; TRBD1 agrees at 7 bases. The junction had 4 bases not matched to a gene; V was cut back by 6 bases and J by 0 bases. The CDR3 runs to 14 residues. The germline CDR1 and CDR2 sequences are MNHNS and SASEGT. In DNA, the CDR3 is TGTGCCAGCAGCCGACAGGGAATGAACACTGAAGCTTTCTTT. As protein: CASSRQGMNTEAFF.

The genes are TRBV7-9 and TRBJ1-2; D is possibly TRBD1 (6 bases). The V end lost 11 bases, the J end lost 8 bases, and 18 bases lay between the germline ends. Germline V CDR1 and CDR2: SEHNR, FQNEAQ (reference sequence). The CDR3 has 12 amino acids. CDR3 protein: CAWQGRGGGYTF. In nucleotides, the CDR3 is TGTGCCTGGCAGGGGAGAGGAGGAGGCTACACCTTC.

The chain couples TRBV5-1 to TRBJ1-1; TRBD1 matches 10 bases. CDR3 length: 15 amino acids. Germline assignment: CDR1 SGHRS and CDR2 YFSETQ. V lost 3 bases, J lost 5 bases, and 7 bases stayed unmatched. CDR3 region: CASSSSDRGRTEAFF. DNA of the CDR3: TGCGCCAGCAGCTCGTCGGACAGGGGGAGAACTGAAGCTTTCTTT.

The V gene is TRBV27, the J gene TRBJ2-2; D gene unclear. The CDR3 consists of 11 residues. V was cut by 6 bases and J by 4 bases, with 3 bases left in between. From germline, CDR1 is MNHEY and CDR2 SMNVEV (reference sequence). Here the CDR3 DNA reads TGTGCCAGCAGCACCACCGGGGAGCTGTTTTTT. Its translation: CASSTTGELFF.

The chain uses TRBV5-1 and TRBJ2-1; 9 bases are a match to TRBD2. V gave up 7 bases and J gave up 3 bases; unmatched junction bases: 8. The CDR3 contains 15 residues. In germline, CDR1 is SGHRS, CDR2 YFSETQ. The CDR3 protein is CASSKSSGIYNEQFF. The CDR3 coding sequence is TGCGCCAGCTCAAAATCTAGCGGGATCTACAATGAGCAGTTCTTC. The whole variable domain, filled in from reference TRBV5-1 and TRBJ2-1, reads KAGVTQTPRYLIKTRGQQVTLSCSPISGHRSVSWYQQTPGQGLQFLFEYFSETQRNKGNFPGRFSGRQFSNSRSEMNVSTLELGDSALYLCASSKSSGIYNEQFFGPGTRLTVL.

The chain couples TRBV30 to TRBJ2-2, with D possibly being TRBD1 or TRBD2 (6 bases each). Germline CDR1 reads GTSNPN; CDR2 reads SVGIG (reference sequence). This CDR3 comprises 15 residues. Trimming took off 5 bases at V and 1 base at J, with 14 bases between the two ends. CDR3 loop: CAWDAGHLNTGELFF. The CDR3 nucleotides read TGTGCCTGGGACGCGGGACACTTGAACACCGGGGAGCTGTTTTTT.

Only one count was recorded for this clone. The genes are TRBV2 and TRBJ1-1; TRBD1 might be the D (6 bases). The V gene lost 6 bases and the J gene lost 9 bases, with 17 bases spanning the gap. The V gene's germline CDR1 is SNHLY and CDR2 FYNNEI. The CDR3 totals 13 residues. The CDR3: CASRLRGEGKAFF. The CDR3 DNA follows: TGTGCCAGCAGACTCAGGGGCGAGGGGAAAGCTTTCTTT.

This sequence joins TRBV11-3 and TRBJ2-1; the D gene is possibly TRBD2 (6 bases). Germline CDR1 is SGHNT and CDR2 is YENEEA. Between the trimmed V and J ends, which lost 0 bases and 8 bases, there was a span of 23 bases. The CDR3 loop spans 18 amino acids. The CDR3 bases are TGTGCCAGCAGCTTAGATCAAATACCGGGACTGCGGGTAGATGAGCAGTTCTTC. It codes for CASSLDQIPGLRVDEQFF.

The rearrangement uses TRBV19 and TRBJ1-3; unclear D gene. From germline, CDR1 is LNHDA and CDR2 SQIVND (reference sequence). The CDR3 is 12 residues long. The V gene lost 6 bases and the J gene lost 3 bases, with 6 bases spanning the gap. For the CDR3, the DNA is TGTGCCAGTAGAACACTTGGAAACACCATATATTTT. It is translated as CASRTLGNTIYF.

The V call is TRBV9, the J call TRBJ1-5; no clear D gene. This CDR3 region has 14 residues. CDR1 and CDR2 (germline): SGDLS, YYNGEE. Trimming cost V 4 bases and J 1 base, with 9 bases left between them. CDR3 sequence: CASSRSGSNQPQHF. Here the CDR3 DNA reads TGTGCCAGCAGCCGTAGCGGAAGCAATCAGCCCCAGCATTTT.